A selection of T cell receptor beta chains follows, all from one sample in a study of shared clonotypes between healthy human individuals. Sequenced by immunoSEQ multiplex PCR; TCRdb stores in-frame clones only, minus some. The sample consists of 190,000 or so clones, just under 95% of them appearing once. The material sequenced was naive CD4+ T cells sorted from blood. These receptors were obtained from a woman aged 25-40 years in good health. Each CDR3 is given with its conserved first and last residue. The D gene is left open where the match is weak. For some rows the clone size is stated as once, few or many, or as a class when expanded; others skip it.

TRBV18	-	-	TRBJ1-2	CASSPPGQWNGYTF	TGTGCCAGCTCACCACCCGGCCAGTGGAACGGCTACACCTTC
TRBV5-1	once	-	TRBJ2-1	CASSLGADLYNEQFF	TGCGCCAGCAGCTTGGGTGCAGACCTCTACAATGAGCAGTTCTTC
TRBV5-1	-	-	TRBJ2-5	CASSVGEGGTQYF	TGCGCCAGCAGCGTCGGCGAGGGCGGGACCCAGTACTTC
TRBV27	-	-	TRBJ2-7	CASSNLRREQYF	TGTGCCAGCAGCAATCTTAGGCGCGAGCAGTACTTC
TRBV2	-	-	TRBJ1-4	CASKAGGKLFF	TGTGCCAGCAAGGCGGGAGGAAAACTGTTTTTT
TRBV19	-	TRBD1	TRBJ2-7	CASSPRTGEYEQYF	TGTGCCAGTAGTCCTCGGACAGGGGAGTACGAGCAGTACTTC
TRBV6-1	-	-	TRBJ1-1	CASRQVEDTEAFF	TGTGCCAGCAGGCAGGTAGAGGACACTGAAGCTTTCTTT
TRBV23-1	once	TRBD2	TRBJ2-2	CASTPGGTQLTGELFF	TGCGCCAGCACTCCGGGGGGGACACAGCTAACCGGGGAGCTGTTTTTT
TRBV6-5	-	TRBD2	TRBJ2-7	CASSYSASGGSYEQYF	TGTGCCAGCAGTTACTCAGCTAGCGGGGGCTCCTACGAGCAGTACTTC
TRBV27	-	TRBD1	TRBJ1-2	CASSKDRDGYGYTF	TGTGCCAGCAGTAAGGACAGGGATGGGTATGGCTACACCTTC
TRBV15	-	-	TRBJ2-3	CATSRDLGDTQYF	TGTGCCACCAGCAGAGATTTGGGGGATACGCAGTATTTT
TRBV7-9	-	-	TRBJ1-1	CASSSTGNTEAFF	TGTGCCAGCAGCTCTACAGGGAACACTGAAGCTTTCTTT
TRBV7-9	-	TRBD2	TRBJ2-1	CASGILPGLAGTEQFF	TGTGCCAGCGGAATACTGCCGGGACTAGCGGGTACTGAGCAGTTCTTC
TRBV10-3	-	-	TRBJ1-2	CAISGGDLAGYTF	TGTGCCATCAGTGGGGGGGATTTGGCTGGCTACACCTTC
TRBV7-6	-	-	TRBJ2-5	CASSYRGETQYF	TGTGCCAGCAGCTATAGGGGGGAGACCCAGTACTTC
TRBV5-1	-	-	TRBJ2-5	CASSSSETQYF	TGCGCCAGCAGCTCCTCGGAGACCCAGTACTTC
TRBV5-6	-	-	TRBJ2-7	CASSRGLGTQSYEQYF	TGTGCCAGCAGCCGAGGGTTAGGGACGCAATCCTACGAGCAGTACTTC
TRBV5-1	once	-	TRBJ2-7	CASRLRQADEQYF	TGCGCCAGCAGGCTCAGACAGGCGGACGAGCAGTACTTC
TRBV14	-	-	TRBJ2-2	CASSRFLLGVGTGELFF	TGTGCCAGCAGCCGTTTCCTTCTGGGTGTTGGAACCGGGGAGCTGTTTTTT